These 15 T cell receptor beta chains were all obtained from the same sample, sequenced in a study of shared clonotypes between healthy human individuals. Libraries were prepared by immunoSEQ multiplex PCR; TCRdb keeps only in-frame clonotypes and omits some of them. The table has 1,500,000 or so clones, roughly 96% seen once. Sequencing input: naive CD4+ T cells sorted from blood. The subset was: CD45RA+ positively selected. These receptors originate from a man aged 25 to 40 in good health.

V usage is TRBV14 and J usage is TRBJ2-7; 10 nucleotides align to TRBD1. CDR3 length equals 14 residues. V was clipped by 4 bases and J by 5 bases; unmatched bases: 5. From germline, CDR1 is SGHDN and CDR2 FVKESK. In DNA, the CDR3 is TGTGCCAGCAGCCCGCGGACAGGGGGAAACGAGCAGTACTTC. Translated: CASSPRTGGNEQYF.

The chain combines TRBV6-5 with TRBJ1-5; perhaps TRBD1 as D (5 bases). The CDR3 has 13 amino acids. The V gene lost 11 bases and the J gene lost 3 bases, with 14 bases spanning the gap. In germline, CDR1 is MNHEY, CDR2 SVGAGI. CDR3: CASRRGDNQPQHF. In nucleotides, the CDR3 is TGTGCCTCACGGCGGGGGGACAATCAGCCCCAGCATTTT.

The genes are TRBV6-5 and TRBJ2-1, with TRBD2 matching over 8 bases. Unmatched junction bases numbered 10, after V lost 4 bases and J lost 8 bases. The CDR3 length is 15 residues. CDR1 and CDR2 (germline): MNHEY, SVGAGI. Here the CDR3 reads CASSLDSGKSYEQFF. The CDR3 nucleotides read TGTGCCAGCAGTTTGGATAGCGGGAAATCCTATGAGCAGTTCTTC.

This chain links TRBV29-1 with TRBJ2-5, with 7 nucleotides matching TRBD2. In germline, CDR1 is SQVTM, CDR2 ANQGSEA. Trimming removed 8 bases from V and 4 bases from J; junction bases left unmatched: 10. The CDR3 has 13 amino acids. CDR3 coding DNA: TGCAGCTTGGCGGCGGGAGTAGGAGAGACCCAGTACTTC. This translates into CSLAAGVGETQYF. The whole variable domain, filled in from reference TRBV29-1 and TRBJ2-5, reads SAVISQKPSRDICQRGTSLTIQCQVDSQVTMMFWYRQQPGQSLTLIATANQGSEATYESGFVIDKFPISRPNLTFSTLTVSNMSPEDSSIYLCSLAAGVGETQYFGPGTRLLVL.

This clone was seen just once. The genes are TRBV7-8 and TRBJ2-7; 8 bases map to TRBD2. CDR1 and CDR2 (germline): SGHVS, FQNEAQ. The V and J ends lost 5 bases and 0 bases, in that order; junction bases with no gene match: 12. CDR3 length: 17 amino acids. The CDR3 DNA sequence: TGTGCCAGCAGCCTAAGCCGATGGCGGGAGGACTCCTACGAGCAGTACTTC. It is translated as CASSLSRWREDSYEQYF.

The genes are TRBV9 and TRBJ2-7; TRBD2 is a possible D gene (6 bases). With 3 bases removed from V and 3 bases from J, the gap between germline ends came to 13 bases. From germline, CDR1 is SGDLS and CDR2 YYNGEE. This CDR3 is 14 amino acids long. CDR3 in DNA: TGTGCCAGCAGCGAGGGACTTCTTAGCTACGAGCAGTACTTC. The encoded protein is CASSEGLLSYEQYF.

This chain joins TRBV10-1 and TRBJ1-1; 7 nucleotides match TRBD1. CDR3 length: 13 amino acids. After removal of 5 bases from V and 3 bases from J, the junction contained 3 bases not matched to a gene. Germline V gives CDR1 WNHNN, CDR2 SYGVQD (reference sequence). CDR3 sequence (DNA): TGCGCCAGCAGTCAGGGGGGGCACACTGAAGCTTTCTTT. It is translated as CASSQGGHTEAFF.

The chain recombines TRBV9 with TRBJ2-7; D not certain. Germline V lookup: CDR1 SGDLS, CDR2 YYNGEE. CDR3 size: 13 residues. Trimming removed 4 bases from V and 3 bases from J, with 11 bases in between. This CDR3 is CASSPRWGYEQYF. DNA of the CDR3: TGTGCCAGCAGCCCCCGATGGGGCTACGAGCAGTACTTC.

The gene calls are TRBV4-3 and TRBJ2-2; D ambiguous. The V end lost 5 bases, the J end lost 7 bases, and 17 bases lay between the germline ends. CDR3 length: 15 amino acids. Germline CDR1 LGHNA, CDR2 YSLEER. The CDR3 spells CASSSIGPIDGELFF. CDR3 coding DNA: TGCGCCAGCAGCTCCATCGGCCCGATTGACGGGGAGCTGTTTTTT.

This chain connects TRBV5-4 to TRBJ1-1, with D unresolved. CDR3 size: 12 residues. V was trimmed by 0 bases and J by 5 bases, leaving 5 bases between them. Germline assignment: CDR1 SGHNT and CDR2 YYREEE (reference sequence). The CDR3 here is CASSLAPTEAFF. In DNA form, the CDR3 reads TGTGCCAGCAGCTTGGCCCCAACTGAAGCTTTCTTT.

This sequence joins TRBV11-3 and TRBJ2-1, with D maybe TRBD1 (6 bases). Germline CDR1 reads SGHNT; CDR2 reads YENEEA. The CDR3 spans 15 residues. The ends were cut back, 5 bases at V and 4 bases at J, with 15 bases in the middle. The CDR3 region has the DNA TGTGCCAGCAGCGAGGGATCGGGGACATACAATGAGCAGTTCTTC. Translating gives CASSEGSGTYNEQFF. The whole variable domain, filled in from reference TRBV11-3 and TRBJ2-1, reads EAGVVQSPRYKIIEKKQPVAFWCNPISGHNTLYWYLQNLGQGPELLIRYENEEAVDDSQLPKDRFSAERLKGVDSTLKIQPAELGDSAVYLCASSEGSGTYNEQFFGPGTRLTVL.

The chain uses TRBV9 and TRBJ2-1; 8 bases line up with TRBD2. V was pared by 4 bases and J by 5 bases, with 5 bases of the junction left unmatched. Germline V gene lookup returns CDR1 SGDLS and CDR2 YYNGEE. CDR3 length: 14 residues. CDR3: CASSPSGRDNEQFF. The CDR3 nucleotides read TGTGCCAGCAGCCCGAGCGGGAGAGACAATGAGCAGTTCTTC.

CDR3 protein: CASSYTQPDTGELFF. The DNA of the CDR3 is TGTGCCAGCAGCTACACCCAACCCGACACCGGGGAGCTGTTTTTT. The gene calls are TRBV6-1 and TRBJ2-2; D remains unclear. The CDR3 totals 15 residues. From germline, CDR1 is MNHNS and CDR2 SASEGT. The V end lost 6 bases, the J end lost 3 bases, and 14 bases lay between the germline ends.

The chain combines TRBV11-2 with TRBJ2-1; 7 bases match TRBD2. Germline assignment: CDR1 SGHAT and CDR2 FQNNGV. This CDR3 is 14 amino acids long. The trim removed 5 bases at V and 3 bases at J, leaving 4 bases unmatched. The CDR3 nucleotides are TGTGCCAGCAGCCTCCGGGAGGTCTACAATGAGCAGTTCTTC. It yields the protein CASSLREVYNEQFF.

The gene calls are TRBV6-4 and TRBJ1-5; D is possibly TRBD1 (6 bases). The CDR3 has 15 residues. The germline V gene has CDR1 MRHNA and CDR2 SNTAGT. The V gene lost 3 bases and the J gene lost 5 bases, with 14 bases spanning the gap. CDR3 coding DNA: TGTGCCAGCAGTGAGGTACAGGGTTGGGATCAGCCCCAGCATTTT. The encoded protein is CASSEVQGWDQPQHF.